The 9 T cell receptor beta chains below all came from one sample that was sequenced in a study of blood T cell repertoires in COVID-19. Sequenced by immunoSEQ multiplex PCR; TCRdb stores in-frame clones only, minus some. Of a few hundred thousand clones in the sample, about 87% were seen once. Specimen: PBMCs or T cells enriched from blood (not recorded which). Receptors were obtained from a middle-aged woman with acute COVID-19.

The CDR3 sequence: CASSPGDRRGNTIYF. CDR3 nucleotides: TGTGCCAGCAGCCCAGGGGACCGGAGGGGAAACACCATATATTTT. The J gene is TRBJ1-3, the V gene TRBV5-4, with D tentatively TRBD1 (6 bases). CDR3 size: 15 residues. The V end was cut by 4 bases, the J end by 4 bases, with 15 bases between. Germline V gene data show CDR1 as SGHNT and CDR2 as YYREEE (reference sequence).

This chain joins TRBV6-5 and TRBJ1-1; 9 nucleotides match TRBD1. This CDR3 is built from 15 residues. Trimming cost V 0 bases and J 5 bases; bases outside gene matches: 4. Germline-derived CDR1 and CDR2 are MNHEY and SVGAGI. CDR3 region: CASSYSGTGITEAFF. Here the CDR3 DNA reads TGTGCCAGCAGTTACTCTGGGACAGGGATAACTGAAGCTTTCTTT.

The rearrangement links TRBV6-5 to TRBJ1-6; D may be TRBD1 (6 bases). In germline, CDR1 is MNHEY, CDR2 SVGAGI. Between the trimmed V and J ends, which lost 8 bases and 6 bases, there was a span of 8 bases. The CDR3 totals 12 residues. CDR3: CASGQLNSPLHF. The CDR3 DNA reads as TGTGCCAGCGGACAGCTTAATTCACCCCTCCACTTT.

The chain carries TRBV9 and TRBJ1-3, with D tentatively TRBD1 (5 bases). Germline CDR1 is SGDLS and CDR2 is YYNGEE. This CDR3 comprises 16 residues. Between the trimmed V and J ends, which lost 3 bases and 4 bases, there was a span of 17 bases. The CDR3 coding sequence is TGTGCCAGCAGCGCGGGACTCCGGCAAGGCGGAAACACCATATATTTT. Amino acid sequence: CASSAGLRQGGNTIYF.

This clone appeared once. The CDR3 DNA follows: TGTGCCAGTAGTATACCTGGGACAGATGAAGCTTTCTTT. This sequence encodes CASSIPGTDEAFF. V usage is TRBV19 and J usage is TRBJ1-1; 7 positions agree with TRBD1. J lost 7 bases, V lost 2 bases, and 4 bases had no gene match. This CDR3 contains 13 residues. Germline assignment: CDR1 LNHDA and CDR2 SQIVND (reference sequence).

The genes are TRBV5-1 and TRBJ2-1; TRBD2 aligns across 8 bases. The ends lost 4 bases at V and 4 bases at J; junction bases unmatched: 10. Germline V gene lookup returns CDR1 SGHRS and CDR2 YFSETQ. The CDR3 is made up of 16 amino acids. The CDR3 spells CASSQTGTRGYNEQFF. The CDR3 coding sequence is TGCGCCAGCAGCCAGACCGGGACTAGGGGATACAATGAGCAGTTCTTC.

CDR3: CATRGTSQANEQFF. The CDR3 DNA is TGTGCCACCCGCGGGACTAGTCAAGCCAATGAGCAGTTCTTC. The V call is TRBV24-1, the J call TRBJ2-1; TRBD2 matches 8 bases. Germline trimming cut 9 bases from V and 6 bases from J; bases unmatched to any gene: 9. The length of the CDR3 is 14 residues. The germline CDR1 and CDR2 sequences are KGHDR and SFDVKD.

This chain uses TRBV18 with TRBJ2-5; 7 positions match TRBD1. Germline lookup yields CDR1 KGHSH and CDR2 LQKENI. The CDR3 has 13 residues. After removal of 4 bases from V and 4 bases from J, the junction contained 3 bases not matched to a gene. The CDR3 nucleotides are TGTGCCAGCTCACTAAGGACAGGAGAGACCCAGTACTTC. Translation gives CASSLRTGETQYF.

This clone was picked up a small number of times. The chain employs TRBV30 and TRBJ2-5, with a possible D match to TRBD1 (6 bases). The CDR3 contains 15 residues. The germline V and J ends were trimmed by 1 base and 3 bases, with 15 bases remaining between them. Germline loops: CDR1 GTSNPN, CDR2 SVGIG (reference sequence). CDR3 DNA: TGTGCCTGGAGTGACGGACAGAGACAAGAAGAGACCCAGTACTTC. Translating it yields CAWSDGQRQEETQYF.